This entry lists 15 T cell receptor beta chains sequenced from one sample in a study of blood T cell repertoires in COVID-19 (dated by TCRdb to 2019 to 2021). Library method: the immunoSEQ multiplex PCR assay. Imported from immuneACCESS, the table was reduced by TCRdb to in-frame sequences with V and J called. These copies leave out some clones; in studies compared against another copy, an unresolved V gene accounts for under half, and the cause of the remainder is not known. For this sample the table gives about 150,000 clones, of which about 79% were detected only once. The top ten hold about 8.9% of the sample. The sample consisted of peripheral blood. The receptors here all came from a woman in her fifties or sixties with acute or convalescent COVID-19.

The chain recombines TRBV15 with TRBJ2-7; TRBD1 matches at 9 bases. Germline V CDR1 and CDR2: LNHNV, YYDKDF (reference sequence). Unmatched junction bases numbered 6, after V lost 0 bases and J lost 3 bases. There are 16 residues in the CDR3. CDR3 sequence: CATSRDQGTGFYEQYF. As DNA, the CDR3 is TGTGCCACCAGCAGAGATCAGGGGACAGGGTTCTACGAGCAGTACTTC.

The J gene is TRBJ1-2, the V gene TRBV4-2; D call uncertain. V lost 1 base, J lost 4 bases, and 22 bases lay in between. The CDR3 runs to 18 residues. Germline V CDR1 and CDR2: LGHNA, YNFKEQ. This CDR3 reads CASSQGTGGPVGIYGYTF. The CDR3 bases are TGTGCCAGCAGCCAAGGGACGGGAGGGCCAGTCGGAATCTATGGCTACACCTTC.

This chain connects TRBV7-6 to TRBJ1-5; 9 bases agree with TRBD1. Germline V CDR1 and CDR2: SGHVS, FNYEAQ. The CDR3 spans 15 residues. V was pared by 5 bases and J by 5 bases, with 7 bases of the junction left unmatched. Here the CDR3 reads CASSVTTGGDQPQHF. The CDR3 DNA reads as TGTGCCAGCAGCGTAACGACAGGGGGGGATCAGCCCCAGCATTTT. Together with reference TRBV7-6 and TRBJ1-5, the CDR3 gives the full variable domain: GAGVSQSPRYKVTKRGQDVALRCDPISGHVSLYWYRQALGQGPEFLTYFNYEAQQDKSGLPNDRFSAERPEGSISTLTIQRTEQRDSAMYRCASSVTTGGDQPQHFGDGTRLSIL.

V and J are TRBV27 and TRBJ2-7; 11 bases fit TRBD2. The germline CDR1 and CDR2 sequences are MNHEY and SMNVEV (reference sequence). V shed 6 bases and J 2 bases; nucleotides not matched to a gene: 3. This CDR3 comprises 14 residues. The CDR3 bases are TGTGCCAGCAGACTAGCGGGAGACGCCTACGAGCAGTACTTC. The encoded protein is CASRLAGDAYEQYF.

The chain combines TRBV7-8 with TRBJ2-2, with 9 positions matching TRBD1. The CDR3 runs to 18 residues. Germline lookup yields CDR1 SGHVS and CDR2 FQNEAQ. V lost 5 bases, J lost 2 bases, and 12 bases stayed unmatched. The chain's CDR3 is CASSLGQGSLLNTGELFF. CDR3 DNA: TGTGCCAGCAGCCTAGGACAGGGGTCACTTCTCAACACCGGGGAGCTGTTTTTT.

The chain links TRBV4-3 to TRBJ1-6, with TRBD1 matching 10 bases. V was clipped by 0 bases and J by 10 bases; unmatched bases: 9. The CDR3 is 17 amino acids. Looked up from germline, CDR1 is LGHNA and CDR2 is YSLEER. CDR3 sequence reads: CASSQDRRATGGSPLHF. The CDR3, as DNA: TGCGCCAGCAGCCAAGATAGGAGGGCGACAGGGGGCTCACCCCTCCACTTT.

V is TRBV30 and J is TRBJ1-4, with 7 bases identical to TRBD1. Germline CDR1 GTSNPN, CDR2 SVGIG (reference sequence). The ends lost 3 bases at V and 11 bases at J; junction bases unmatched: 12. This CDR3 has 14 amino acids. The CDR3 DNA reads TGTGCCTGGAGGCGAACAGGGGAAAGGGGGAAACTGTTTTTT. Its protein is CAWRRTGERGKLFF.

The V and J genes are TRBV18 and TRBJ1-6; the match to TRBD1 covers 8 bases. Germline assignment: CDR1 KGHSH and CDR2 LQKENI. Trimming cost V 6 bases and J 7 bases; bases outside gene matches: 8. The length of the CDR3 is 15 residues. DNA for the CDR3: TGTGCCAGCTCCCCAGACAGGGGATGGAATTCACCCCTCCACTTT. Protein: CASSPDRGWNSPLHF.

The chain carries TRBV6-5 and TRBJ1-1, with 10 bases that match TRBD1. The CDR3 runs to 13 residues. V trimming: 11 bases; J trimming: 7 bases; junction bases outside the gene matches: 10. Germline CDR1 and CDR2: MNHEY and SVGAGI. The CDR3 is CAADRGRAYEAFF. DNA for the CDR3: TGTGCCGCCGACAGGGGGCGCGCCTATGAAGCTTTCTTT.

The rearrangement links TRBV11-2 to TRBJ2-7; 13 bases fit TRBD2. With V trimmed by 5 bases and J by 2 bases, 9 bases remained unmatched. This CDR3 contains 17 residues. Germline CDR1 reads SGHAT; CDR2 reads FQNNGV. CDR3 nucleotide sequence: TGTGCCAGCAGCCCCGGACTAGCGGGAGTTTCACCCTACGAGCAGTACTTC. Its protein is CASSPGLAGVSPYEQYF.

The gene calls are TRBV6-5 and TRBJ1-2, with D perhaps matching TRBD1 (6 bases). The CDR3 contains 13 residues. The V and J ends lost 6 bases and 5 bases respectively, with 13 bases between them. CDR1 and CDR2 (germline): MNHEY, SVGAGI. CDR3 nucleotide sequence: TGTGCCAGCAGCCGCGACAGGACATATGGCTACACCTTC. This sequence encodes CASSRDRTYGYTF.

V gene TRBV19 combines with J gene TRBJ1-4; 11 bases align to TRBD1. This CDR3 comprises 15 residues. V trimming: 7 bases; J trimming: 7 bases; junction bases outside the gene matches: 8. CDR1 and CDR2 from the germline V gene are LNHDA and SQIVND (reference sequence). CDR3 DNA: TGTGCCAGTATCGGACAGGGGGCGCCCGGTGAAAAACTGTTTTTT. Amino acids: CASIGQGAPGEKLFF. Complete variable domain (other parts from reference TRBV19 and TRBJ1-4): DGGITQSPKYLFRKEGQNVTLSCEQNLNHDAMYWYRQDPGQGLRLIYYSQIVNDFQKGDIAEGYSVSREKKESFPLTVTSAQKNPTAFYLCASIGQGAPGEKLFFGSGTQLSVL.

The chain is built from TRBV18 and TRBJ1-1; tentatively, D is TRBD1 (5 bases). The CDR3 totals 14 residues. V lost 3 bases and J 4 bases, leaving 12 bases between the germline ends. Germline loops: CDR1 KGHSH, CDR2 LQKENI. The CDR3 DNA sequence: TGTGCCAGCTCACCCCGGGAGGGGCGCACTGAAGCTTTCTTT. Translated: CASSPREGRTEAFF.

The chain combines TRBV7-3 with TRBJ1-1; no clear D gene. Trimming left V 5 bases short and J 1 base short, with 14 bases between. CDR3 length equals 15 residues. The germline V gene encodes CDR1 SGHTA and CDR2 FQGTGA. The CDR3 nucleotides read TGTGCCAGCAGCCCATCGAGGGCCCAGAACACTGAAGCTTTCTTT. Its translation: CASSPSRAQNTEAFF.

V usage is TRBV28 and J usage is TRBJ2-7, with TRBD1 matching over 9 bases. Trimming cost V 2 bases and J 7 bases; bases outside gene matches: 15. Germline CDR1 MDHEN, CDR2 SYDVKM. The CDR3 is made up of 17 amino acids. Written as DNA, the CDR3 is TGTGCCAGCAGTTTAACGGCGATTTGGACAGGGGCTAGGGAGCAGTACTTC. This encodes CASSLTAIWTGAREQYF.